This T cell receptor (beta chain) was found in a study of blood T cells in healthy people across ages. This CDR3 is built from 15 residues. Germline V lookup: CDR1 MNHNY, CDR2 SVGAGI (reference sequence). V gave up 6 bases and J gave up 2 bases; unmatched junction bases: 7. This clonotype has at least ten counts. Its cognate antigen is unknown. Overall study findings and caveats: PBMCs were not sorted, which prevented a conclusive comparison of naive versus antigen-experienced cells.

PCR was performed a second time for about 6 to 12 cycles using a sample-barcoded 5' primer and a J-beta primer mix. TCRdb re-called the 5' RACE reads with MiXCR, one entry per CDR3 protein. The table lists about a million distinct CDR3 sequences, roughly 51% of them singletons. Aged roughly 6 to 100, donors were systemically healthy Caucasians from Russia. With each sample, at least 5 micrograms of total RNA were extracted. Sequenced sample: blood. The sequence came from a woman aged 55-70 years in good health. The V call is TRBV6-6, the J call TRBJ2-3; 8 bases agree with TRBD2. The CDR3 coding sequence is TGTGCCAGCAGGAGAGCGGGAGATTACACAGATACGCAGTATTTT. Protein sequence: CASRRAGDYTDTQYF.